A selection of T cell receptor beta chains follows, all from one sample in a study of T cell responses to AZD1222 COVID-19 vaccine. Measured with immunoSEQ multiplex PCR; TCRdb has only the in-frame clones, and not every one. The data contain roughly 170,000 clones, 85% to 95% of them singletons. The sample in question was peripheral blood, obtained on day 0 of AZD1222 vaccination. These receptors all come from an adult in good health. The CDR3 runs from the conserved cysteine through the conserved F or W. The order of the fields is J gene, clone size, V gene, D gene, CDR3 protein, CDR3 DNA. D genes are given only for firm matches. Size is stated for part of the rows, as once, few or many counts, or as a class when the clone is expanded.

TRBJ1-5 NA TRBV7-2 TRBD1 CASSRVTGGKDQPQHF TGTGCCAGCAGCCGCGTGACAGGGGGGAAAGATCAGCCCCAGCATTTT
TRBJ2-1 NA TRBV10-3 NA CAISGLGENEQFF TGTGCCATCAGTGGCTTGGGGGAGAATGAGCAGTTCTTC
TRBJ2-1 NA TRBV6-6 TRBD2 CASSYTGTIDNEQFF TGTGCCAGCAGTTACACGGGGACTATAGACAATGAGCAGTTCTTC
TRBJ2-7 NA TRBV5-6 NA CASSDFTTTLYEQYF TGTGCCAGCAGTGATTTTACTACCACCCTCTACGAGCAGTACTTC
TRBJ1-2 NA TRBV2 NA CASSYLWAGYTF TGTGCCAGCAGTTACCTCTGGGCCGGCTACACCTTC
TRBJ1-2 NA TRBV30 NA CAWRKGVYGYTF TGTGCCTGGAGAAAAGGCGTCTATGGCTACACCTTC
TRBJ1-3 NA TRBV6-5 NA CASSYNRQSSGNTIYF TGTGCCAGCAGTTACAACCGACAGAGCTCTGGAAACACCATATATTTT
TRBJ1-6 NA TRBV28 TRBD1 CASSATGGISPLHF TGTGCCAGCAGCGCGACAGGGGGAATTTCACCCCTCCACTTT
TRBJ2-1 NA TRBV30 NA CAWSVSGMRFF TGTGCCTGGAGTGTGTCAGGGATGCGGTTCTTC
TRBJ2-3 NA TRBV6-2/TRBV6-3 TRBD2 CASSSPSGGGYTQYF TGTGCCAGCAGCTCCCCTAGCGGGGGCGGGTATACGCAGTATTTT
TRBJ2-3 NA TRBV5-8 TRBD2 CASSFSGGLQDTQYF TGTGCCAGCAGCTTTAGCGGGGGTTTACAAGATACGCAGTATTTT
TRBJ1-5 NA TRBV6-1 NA CASSERRGFQPQHF TGTGCCAGCAGTGAAAGGAGAGGCTTCCAGCCCCAGCATTTT
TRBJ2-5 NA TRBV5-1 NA CASSSGLLQETQYF TGCGCCAGCAGCTCGGGACTCCTACAAGAGACCCAGTACTTC
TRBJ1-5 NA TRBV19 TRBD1 CASRTGNSNQPQHF TGTGCCAGCCGGACAGGTAATAGCAATCAGCCCCAGCATTTT
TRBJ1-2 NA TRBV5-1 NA CASSPTRGSNYGYTF TGCGCCAGCAGCCCAACCAGGGGCTCTAACTATGGCTACACCTTC
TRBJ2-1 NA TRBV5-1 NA CASSLTGFYNEQFF TGCGCCAGCAGCCTGACAGGTTTTTACAATGAGCAGTTCTTC
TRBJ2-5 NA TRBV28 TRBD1 CASSFFHPLEGQKETQYF TGTGCCAGCAGTTTTTTCCACCCCCTAGAGGGACAGAAAGAGACCCAGTACTTC
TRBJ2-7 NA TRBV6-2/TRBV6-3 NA CASSWVPYEQYF TGTGCCAGCAGTTGGGTTCCCTACGAGCAGTACTTC
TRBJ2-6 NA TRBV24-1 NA CATSVAGSGANVLTF TGTGCCACCAGTGTTGCGGGGTCTGGGGCCAACGTCCTGACTTTC
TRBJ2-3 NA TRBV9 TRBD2 CASSASLAGSVTDTQYF TGTGCCAGCAGCGCATCCTTAGCGGGGTCCGTCACAGATACGCAGTATTTT
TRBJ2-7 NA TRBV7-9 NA CASRGLFEQYF TGTGCCAGCAGAGGACTCTTCGAGCAGTACTTC
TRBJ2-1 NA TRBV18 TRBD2 CASSPGLADNEQFF TGTGCCAGCTCACCGGGACTAGCAGACAATGAGCAGTTCTTC
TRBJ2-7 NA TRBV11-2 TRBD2 CASSLEPGGEQYF TGTGCCAGCAGCTTAGAGCCGGGGGGCGAGCAGTACTTC
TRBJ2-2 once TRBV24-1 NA CATSARGTGELFF TGTGCCACCAGTGCCAGGGGTACCGGGGAGCTGTTTTTT
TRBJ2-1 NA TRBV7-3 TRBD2 CASSRGEGQEQFF TGTGCCAGCAGCCGAGGGGAGGGGCAAGAGCAGTTCTTC
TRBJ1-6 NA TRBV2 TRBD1 CASKDRALTLHF TGTGCCAGCAAGGACAGGGCACTTACCCTCCACTTT
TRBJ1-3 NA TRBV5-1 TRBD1 CASSSIPLGQGGNTIYF TGCGCCAGCAGCTCAATACCGTTAGGACAGGGAGGAAACACCATATATTTT
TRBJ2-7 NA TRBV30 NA CAWSELAGHYEQYF TGTGCCTGGAGTGAACTAGCAGGGCACTACGAGCAGTACTTC
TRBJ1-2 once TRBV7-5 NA CARTGYGYTF TGTGCCAGAACGGGCTATGGCTACACCTTC
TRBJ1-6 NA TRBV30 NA CAWSALRISPSPLHF TGTGCCTGGAGTGCCCTCAGGATCTCTCCCTCACCCCTCCACTTT
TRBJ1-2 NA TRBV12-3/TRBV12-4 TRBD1 CASSFSAGGYTF TGTGCCAGCAGTTTCTCGGCAGGGGGATACACCTTC
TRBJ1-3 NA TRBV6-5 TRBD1 CASRYRGNSGNTIYF TGTGCCAGCAGGTACAGGGGAAACTCTGGAAACACCATATATTTT
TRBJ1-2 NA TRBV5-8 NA CASSLMAENGYTF TGTGCCAGCAGCTTGATGGCGGAAAATGGCTACACCTTC
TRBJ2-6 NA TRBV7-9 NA CASSFPVSGANVLTF TGTGCCAGCAGCTTCCCTGTCTCTGGGGCCAACGTCCTGACTTTC
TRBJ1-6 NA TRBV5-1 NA CASSLYREAISPLHF TGCGCCAGCAGCTTGTACAGGGAGGCGATTTCACCCCTCCACTTT
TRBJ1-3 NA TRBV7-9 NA CASSLVPGHLGSGNTIYF TGTGCCAGCAGCTTAGTACCGGGACACCTTGGCTCTGGAAACACCATATATTTT
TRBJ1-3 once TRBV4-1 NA CASTLDPLSRNTIYF TGCGCCAGCACCCTGGACCCGTTAAGTCGAAACACCATATATTTT
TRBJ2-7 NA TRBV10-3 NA CAISDRLEGQYF TGTGCCATCAGTGACCGCCTGGAGGGGCAGTACTTC
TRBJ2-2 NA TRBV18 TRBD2 CASSPHPGGTGELFF TGTGCCAGCTCACCACATCCGGGGGGAACCGGGGAGCTGTTTTTT
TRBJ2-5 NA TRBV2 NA CASSGSPRGQETQYF TGTGCCAGCAGTGGTAGCCCAAGGGGCCAAGAGACCCAGTACTTC
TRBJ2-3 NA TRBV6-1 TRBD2 CASSDRLAGGLSTDTQYF TGTGCCAGCAGTGATCGACTAGCGGGGGGCCTCAGCACAGATACGCAGTATTTT
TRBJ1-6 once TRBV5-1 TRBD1 CASSLVGQNNSPLHF TGCGCCAGCAGCTTGGTGGGACAGAATAATTCACCCCTCCACTTT
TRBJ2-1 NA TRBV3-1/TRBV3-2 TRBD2 CASSQDGLAGIKPQFF TGTGCCAGCAGCCAAGATGGCCTAGCGGGAATCAAACCGCAGTTCTTC
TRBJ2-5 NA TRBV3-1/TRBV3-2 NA CASSQDQDSQETQYF TGTGCCAGCAGCCAAGATCAGGACTCCCAAGAGACCCAGTACTTC
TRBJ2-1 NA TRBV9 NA CASSVGPYNEQFF TGTGCCAGCAGCGTAGGACCATACAATGAGCAGTTCTTC
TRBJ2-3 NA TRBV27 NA CASRIKTPTDTQYF TGTGCCAGCAGGATAAAAACTCCCACAGATACGCAGTATTTT
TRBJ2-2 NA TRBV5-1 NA CASSAEANTGELFF TGCGCCAGCAGTGCGGAGGCGAACACCGGGGAGCTGTTTTTT
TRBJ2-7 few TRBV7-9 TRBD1 CASSLTRQGASHEQYF TGTGCCAGCAGCTTAACTCGGCAGGGGGCGAGCCACGAGCAGTACTTC
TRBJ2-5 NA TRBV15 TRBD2 CATSRVSSGGEGETQYF TGTGCCACCAGCAGAGTTTCTAGCGGGGGGGAGGGAGAGACCCAGTACTTC
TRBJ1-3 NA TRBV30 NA CAWSVLTAYSGNTIYF TGTGCCTGGAGTGTACTCACAGCCTACTCTGGAAACACCATATATTTT
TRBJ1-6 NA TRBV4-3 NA CASSQVLGSSPLHF TGCGCCAGCAGCCAAGTGTTGGGGAGTTCACCCCTCCACTTT
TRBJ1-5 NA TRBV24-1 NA CATSAHSNQPQHF TGTGCCACCAGTGCCCATAGCAATCAGCCCCAGCATTTT
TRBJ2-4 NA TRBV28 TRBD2 CASSFRGEEPQFKNIQYF TGTGCCAGCAGTTTTCGGGGGGAGGAGCCCCAATTCAAAAACATTCAGTACTTC